Sequencing of this T cell receptor beta chain was carried out in a study of blood T cells in healthy people across ages. The study's findings and limits: Naive T cell percentage showed a strong correlation with TCR beta diversity. A conclusive naive versus antigen-experienced comparison was prevented by the unsorted PBMCs.

Through a sample-barcoded 5' primer and a J-beta primer mix, a second PCR was run for roughly 7 to 11 cycles. Per sample, CDR3-containing paired-end reads numbered at least 2.5 million. TCRdb ran MiXCR on the 5' RACE reads and lists one entry per CDR3 protein. This table holds about 1,500,000 distinct CDR3 sequences, 42% found once. Concerning this clonotype: The antigen is unknown.

The CDR3 consists of 14 residues. The ends lost 5 bases at V and 2 bases at J; junction bases unmatched: 5. Germline-derived CDR1 and CDR2 are SEHNR and FQNEAQ (reference sequence). Individuals who donated were healthy Caucasians from Russia aged about 6 to 95. This receptor was taken from a young woman in good health. This chain joins TRBV7-9 and TRBJ2-7, with 8 nucleotides matching TRBD1. The specimen was blood. Written as DNA, the CDR3 is TGTGCCAGCAGCCGGGACAGGTTGGCCTACGAGCAGTACTTC. This codes for CASSRDRLAYEQYF.